This entry features one T cell receptor beta chain sequence. The data were produced by immunoSEQ multiplex PCR, yet TCRdb's version contains in-frame clones alone and is incomplete. Of 150,000 to 200,000 clones in the sample, approximately 80% were seen once. The data derive from a study of blood T cell repertoires in COVID-19. Trimming removed 6 bases at V and 6 bases at J, with 10 bases between. CDR1 is ENHRY and CDR2 is SYGVKD in the germline V gene. The CDR3 contains 12 residues. The TCR comes from a human donor in a cohort sampled during active COVID-19. The sequencing sample was made of peripheral blood. V is TRBV10-3 and J is TRBJ2-3; D not resolved. The CDR3 DNA follows: TGTGCCATCAGCCCCCAGTTCGATACGCAGTATTTT. Its translation is CAISPQFDTQYF.